This is a list of T cell receptor beta chains from one sample in a study of neurological immune-mediated disorders. A single record per CDR3 protein comes from TCRdb applying MiXCR to the 5' RACE reads. The sample comprises over 55,000 distinct CDR3 sequences, less than 2.5% of which are singletons, and 3% rests with the top ten. The material sequenced was PBMCs. The receptors originated from a man in his forties or fifties with multiple sclerosis. Both conserved end residues are part of each CDR3. Each record gives: V gene, J gene, clone size, CDR3 length, D gene, CDR3 protein, CDR3 DNA. D genes are given only for firm matches. Clone size is given as how often the clone was seen (once, few, many) or a class if it is expanded.

TRBV27	TRBJ2-7	many	13	NA	CASSPSPGPLPYF	TGTGCCAGCAGTCCATCCCCCGGACCTCTTCCGTACTTC
TRBV6-5	TRBJ1-6	many	14	NA	CASSEVRLNSPLHF	TGTGCCAGCAGTGAGGTTCGGCTGAATTCACCCCTCCACTTT
TRBV20-1	TRBJ1-1	many	16	NA	CSARDGARGTNTEAFF	TGCAGTGCTAGAGATGGCGCCCGGGGCACTAACACTGAAGCTTTCTTT
TRBV7-2	TRBJ2-7	many	13	TRBD1	CASSPRGADRENF	TGTGCCAGCAGCCCTCGTGGGGCGGACAGGGAGAACTTC
TRBV20-1	TRBJ2-3	many	13	NA	CSSSRVSTDTQYF	TGCAGTTCTAGTAGAGTTAGCACAGATACGCAGTATTTT
TRBV6-6	TRBJ2-5	few	12	NA	CASRFARGGQYF	TGTGCCAGCAGGTTCGCCCGGGGAGGCCAGTACTTC
TRBV9	TRBJ1-1	many	17	TRBD1	CASSVDPTGGMNTEAFF	TGTGCCAGCAGCGTAGACCCAACAGGGGGAATGAACACTGAAGCTTTCTTT
TRBV6-1	TRBJ2-7	many	14	NA	CASSSGPFSYEQYF	TGTGCCAGCAGTTCGGGACCCTTCTCCTACGAGCAGTACTTC
TRBV12-3/TRBV12-4	TRBJ1-5	many	14	NA	CASSFVRGNQPQHF	TGTGCCAGCAGTTTTGTCAGGGGCAATCAGCCCCAGCATTTT
TRBV6-5	TRBJ2-3	many	13	NA	CASRARGTDTQYF	TGTGCCAGTAGGGCGCGGGGTACAGATACGCAGTATTTT
TRBV7-9	TRBJ1-4	many	15	NA	CASRTDGATNEKLFF	TGTGCCAGCAGAACGGACGGTGCAACTAATGAAAAACTGTTTTTT
TRBV11-1	TRBJ2-7	many	15	NA	CASTPDPTAYYEQYF	TGTGCCAGCACCCCCGACCCGACAGCCTACTACGAGCAGTACTTC
TRBV24-1	TRBJ2-3	many	15	NA	CATSDPSPAGDTQYF	TGTGCCACCAGTGATCCCTCCCCGGCCGGAGATACGCAGTATTTT
TRBV6-2/TRBV6-3	TRBJ2-7	many	13	NA	CASTPQGMNEQYF	TGTGCCAGCACTCCACAGGGTATGAACGAGCAGTACTTC
TRBV7-2	TRBJ2-3	many	15	NA	CASSPAVGGPDTQYF	TGTGCCAGCAGCCCAGCAGTGGGGGGGCCAGATACGCAGTATTTT
TRBV20-1	TRBJ2-5	many	15	TRBD2	CSARLKLAGGETQYF	TGCAGTGCTAGACTTAAACTAGCGGGGGGAGAGACCCAGTACTTC
TRBV11-2	TRBJ2-7	many	15	TRBD2	CASSLLAGTSYEQYF	TGTGCCAGCAGCCTTCTAGCGGGGACCTCCTACGAGCAGTACTTC
TRBV12-5	TRBJ1-2	many	15	NA	CASGLTRGLLEGYTF	TGTGCTAGTGGTTTAACCAGGGGTTTGTTGGAAGGCTACACCTTC
TRBV15	TRBJ1-1	many	16	NA	CATSRDSVSLNTEAFF	TGTGCCACCAGCAGAGATTCGGTCAGTTTGAACACTGAAGCTTTCTTT
TRBV27	TRBJ1-5	many	16	NA	CASSGSEGWGNQPQHF	TGTGCCAGCAGTGGGTCTGAAGGTTGGGGCAATCAGCCCCAGCATTTT
TRBV5-1	TRBJ2-3	many	14	NA	CASSPWAFTDTQYF	TGCGCCAGCAGCCCCTGGGCCTTCACAGATACGCAGTATTTT
TRBV27	TRBJ2-3	many	15	TRBD2	CASSFIAGLTDTQYF	TGTGCCAGCAGTTTCATAGCGGGTCTTACAGATACGCAGTATTTT
TRBV29-1	TRBJ2-7	many	13	TRBD1	CSAWTGGVDEQYF	TGCAGCGCCTGGACAGGGGGCGTGGACGAGCAGTACTTC
TRBV20-1	TRBJ2-7	many	14	NA	CSARDRLRVSEQYF	TGCAGTGCTAGAGATCGCCTCAGAGTGAGCGAGCAGTACTTC